The 3 T cell receptor beta chains below were found in one sample sequenced in a study of cytomegalovirus exposure and HLA in healthy donors (dated by TCRdb to about 2017). Receptors were amplified or captured by the immunoSEQ multiplex PCR assay. A mixture of 60 forward primers for TCR Vbeta segments and 13 reverse primers for TCR Jbeta segments was used in the multiplex PCR. This immuneACCESS table, as held by TCRdb, lists in-frame sequences with V and J called but not all clones. Of the missing ones, under half trace to an unresolved V gene in checked studies; the others have no known cause. This sample lists about 130,000 clones; 65% to 90% were detected once. The ten biggest clones cover less than 0.75% of the sample. The sequenced material came from PBMCs. All receptors derive from a man younger than 30 in good health and CMV-seronegative.

The chain carries TRBV4-1 and TRBJ2-5, with D possibly being TRBD1 (5 bases). V dropped 1 base and J dropped 7 bases, with 19 bases sitting between them. The CDR3 loop spans 16 amino acids. Germline V lookup: CDR1 MGHRA, CDR2 YSYEKL. CDR3 in amino acids: CASSQAIESRAGTQYF. The CDR3 bases are TGCGCCAGCAGCCAAGCGATCGAGTCCAGGGCTGGGACCCAGTACTTC.

The rearrangement uses TRBV27 and TRBJ2-5, with no clear D. Trimming shortened V by 8 bases and J by 4 bases, and 20 bases separated the two germline ends. Germline values: CDR1 MNHEY, CDR2 SMNVEV (reference sequence). The CDR3 is made up of 15 amino acids. This chain's CDR3 is CASSTEARNRETQYF. CDR3 DNA sequence: TGTGCCAGCTCGACCGAAGCTAGGAACCGAGAGACCCAGTACTTC.

This clone was observed a single time. This CDR3 reads CASSPGPTDTQYF. Written as DNA, the CDR3 is TGTGCCAGCAGCCCAGGCCCCACAGATACGCAGTATTTT. The chain employs TRBV7-2 and TRBJ2-3, with D hard to call. The ends were cut back, 5 bases at V and 2 bases at J, with 8 bases in the middle. There are 13 residues in the CDR3. Germline V CDR1 and CDR2: SGHTA, FQGNSA.